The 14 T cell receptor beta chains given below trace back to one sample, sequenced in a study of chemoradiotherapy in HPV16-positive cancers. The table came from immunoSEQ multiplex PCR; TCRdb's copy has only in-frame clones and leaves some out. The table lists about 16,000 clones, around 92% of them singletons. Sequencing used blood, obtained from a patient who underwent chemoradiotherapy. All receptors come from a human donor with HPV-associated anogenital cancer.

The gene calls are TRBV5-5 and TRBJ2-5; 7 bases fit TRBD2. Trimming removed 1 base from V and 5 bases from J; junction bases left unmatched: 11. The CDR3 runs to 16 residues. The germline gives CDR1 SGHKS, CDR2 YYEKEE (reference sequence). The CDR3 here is CASSLNWAGDSETQYF. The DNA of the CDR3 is TGTGCCAGCAGCTTGAATTGGGCGGGGGATTCGGAGACCCAGTACTTC.

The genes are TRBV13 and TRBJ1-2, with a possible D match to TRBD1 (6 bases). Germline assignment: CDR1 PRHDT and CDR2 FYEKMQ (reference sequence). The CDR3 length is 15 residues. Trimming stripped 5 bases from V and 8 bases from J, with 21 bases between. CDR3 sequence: CASSAWWAGAQGYTF. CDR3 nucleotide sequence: TGTGCCAGCAGCGCTTGGTGGGCAGGGGCTCAAGGCTACACCTTC.

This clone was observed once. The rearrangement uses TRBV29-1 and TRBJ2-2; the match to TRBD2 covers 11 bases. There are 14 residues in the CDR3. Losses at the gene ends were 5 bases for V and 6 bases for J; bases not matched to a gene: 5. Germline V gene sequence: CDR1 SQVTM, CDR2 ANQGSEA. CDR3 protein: CSVFTSGGAGELFF. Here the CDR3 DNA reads TGCAGCGTTTTTACTAGCGGGGGTGCCGGGGAGCTGTTTTTT.

The CDR3 DNA reads TGTGCCATCAGTGTCGCAAGGGACAGGTTGTCCTACGAGCAGTACTTC. Translation: CAISVARDRLSYEQYF. This chain joins TRBV10-3 and TRBJ2-7; TRBD1 matches 8 bases. Losses at the gene ends were 4 bases for V and 1 base for J; bases not matched to a gene: 9. In germline, CDR1 is ENHRY, CDR2 SYGVKD. The CDR3 length is 16 residues.

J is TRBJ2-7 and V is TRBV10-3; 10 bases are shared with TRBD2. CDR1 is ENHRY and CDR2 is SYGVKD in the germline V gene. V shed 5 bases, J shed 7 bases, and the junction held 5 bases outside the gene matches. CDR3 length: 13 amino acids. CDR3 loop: CAISSGRAGEQYF. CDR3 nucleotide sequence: TGTGCCATCAGTAGCGGGAGGGCAGGGGAGCAGTACTTC.

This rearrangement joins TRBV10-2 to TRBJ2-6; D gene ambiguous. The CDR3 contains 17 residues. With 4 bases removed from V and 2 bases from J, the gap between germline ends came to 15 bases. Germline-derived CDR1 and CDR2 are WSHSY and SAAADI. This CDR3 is CASSVAASHAGANVLTF. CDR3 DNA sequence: TGCGCCAGCAGTGTAGCAGCCTCTCACGCTGGGGCCAACGTCCTGACTTTC.

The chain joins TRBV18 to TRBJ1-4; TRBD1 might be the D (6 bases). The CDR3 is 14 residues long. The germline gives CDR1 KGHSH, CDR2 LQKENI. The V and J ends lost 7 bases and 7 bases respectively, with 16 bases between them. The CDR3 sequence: CASLNDRLGEKLFF. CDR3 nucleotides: TGTGCCAGCTTGAATGACAGGCTCGGTGAAAAACTGTTTTTT. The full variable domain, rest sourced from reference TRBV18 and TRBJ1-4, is NAGVMQNPRHLVRRRGQEARLRCSPMKGHSHVYWYRQLPEEGLKFMVYLQKENIIDESGMPKERFSAEFPKEGPSILRIQQVVRGDSAAYFCASLNDRLGEKLFFGSGTQLSVL.

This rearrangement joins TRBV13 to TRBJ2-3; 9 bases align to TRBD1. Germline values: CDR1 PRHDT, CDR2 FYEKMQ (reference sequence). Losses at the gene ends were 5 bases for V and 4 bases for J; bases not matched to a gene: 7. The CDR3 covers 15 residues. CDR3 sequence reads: CASSLRTGEADTQYF. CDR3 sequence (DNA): TGTGCCAGCAGCCTGAGGACAGGGGAAGCAGATACGCAGTATTTT.

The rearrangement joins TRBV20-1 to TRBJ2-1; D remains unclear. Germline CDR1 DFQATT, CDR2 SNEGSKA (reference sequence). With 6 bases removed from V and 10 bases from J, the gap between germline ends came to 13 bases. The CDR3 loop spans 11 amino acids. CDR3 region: CSARLPPEQFF. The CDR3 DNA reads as TGCAGTGCCCGCCTTCCCCCGGAGCAGTTCTTC.

The CDR3 region has the DNA TGCGCCAGCAGCTTGTATACAGGGGGGAACACTGAAGCTTTCTTT. The encoded protein is CASSLYTGGNTEAFF. V usage is TRBV5-1 and J usage is TRBJ1-1, with 8 bases lining up with TRBD1. Germline lookup yields CDR1 SGHRS and CDR2 YFSETQ. There are 15 residues in the CDR3. V shed 1 base, J shed 1 base, and the junction held 3 bases outside the gene matches.

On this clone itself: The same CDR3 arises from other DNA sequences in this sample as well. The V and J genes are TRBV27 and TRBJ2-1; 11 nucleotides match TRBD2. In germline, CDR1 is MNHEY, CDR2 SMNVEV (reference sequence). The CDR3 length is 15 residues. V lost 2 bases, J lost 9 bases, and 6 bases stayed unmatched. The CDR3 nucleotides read TGTGCCAGCAGTTTACTAGCGGGGGGTCTGGGTGAGCAGTTCTTC. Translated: CASSLLAGGLGEQFF.

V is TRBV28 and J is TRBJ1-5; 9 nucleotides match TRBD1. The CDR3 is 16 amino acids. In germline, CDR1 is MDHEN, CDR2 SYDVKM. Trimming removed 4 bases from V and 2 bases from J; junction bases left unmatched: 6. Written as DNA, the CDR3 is TGTGCCAGCAGTTATACAGGGGGCGTGCGCAATCAGCCCCAGCATTTT. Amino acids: CASSYTGGVRNQPQHF.

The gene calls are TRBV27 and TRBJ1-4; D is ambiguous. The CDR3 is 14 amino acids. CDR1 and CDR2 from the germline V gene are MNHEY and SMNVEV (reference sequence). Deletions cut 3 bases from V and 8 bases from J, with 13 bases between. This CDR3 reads CASSFAGHLEKLFF. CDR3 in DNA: TGTGCCAGCAGTTTTGCAGGCCATCTCGAAAAACTGTTTTTT.

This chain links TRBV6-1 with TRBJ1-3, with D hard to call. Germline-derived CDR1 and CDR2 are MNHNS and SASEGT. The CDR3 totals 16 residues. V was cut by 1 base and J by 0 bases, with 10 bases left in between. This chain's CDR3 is CASSEGPLGSGNTIYF. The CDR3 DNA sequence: TGTGCCAGCAGTGAAGGACCTCTGGGCTCTGGAAACACCATATATTTT.